A selection of T cell receptor beta chains follows, all from one sample in a study of blood T cell repertoires in COVID-19. TCRdb keeps only in-frame clones here, not all; method: immunoSEQ multiplex PCR. This sample carries about 49,000 clones, under 90% of them seen once, and the ten largest clones take 20% to 25%. Input material: peripheral blood. The receptor source for this set is a woman at least 80 years old with COVID-19, enrolled during active disease. The CDR3 runs from the conserved cysteine through the conserved F or W. The order of the fields is CDR3 DNA, CDR3 protein, D gene, clone size, V gene, CDR3 length, J gene. A D gene is named only where the DNA matches it firmly. Size values are once, few and many counts, or a class for expanded clones, and some rows have none.

TGTGCCAGCAGTTACGGGGGCTCCAATTCACCCCTCCACTTT,CASSYGGSNSPLHF,.,.,TRBV6-2/TRBV6-3,14,TRBJ1-6
TGTGCCAGCAGCTTATGGAGTGGCACTGAAGCTTTCTTT,CASSLWSGTEAFF,.,.,TRBV11-2,13,TRBJ1-1
TGTGCCAGCAGCTTTGGTCTAGTCAATGAGCAGTTCTTC,CASSFGLVNEQFF,.,.,TRBV7-8,13,TRBJ2-1
TGTGCCAGCATTCGGGACAGGGTACTAGCGGCCGGGAACGAGCAGTACTTC,CASIRDRVLAAGNEQYF,.,.,TRBV2,17,TRBJ2-7
TGTGCCAGTAGTACGGCGACAGGGTCGGATTCACCCCTCCACTTT,CASSTATGSDSPLHF,TRBD1,.,TRBV19,15,TRBJ1-6
TGTGCCTGGAGGGACGGGATAAACACTGAAGCTTTCTTT,CAWRDGINTEAFF,.,.,TRBV30,13,TRBJ1-1
TGTGCCAGCAGTAAACGGCCGGGACAGGGGGCTTTTTTTCTCGAGCAGTACTTC,CASSKRPGQGAFFLEQYF,TRBD1,.,TRBV14,18,TRBJ2-7
TGTGCCAGCAGCCAAGTCTCGGACAGGGCTGGAAACACCATATATTTT,CASSQVSDRAGNTIYF,TRBD1,many,TRBV4-2,16,TRBJ1-3
TGTGCCTGGGGTCCTCCGGGGGTGAATAATGAAAAACTGTTTTTT,CAWGPPGVNNEKLFF,.,.,TRBV30,15,TRBJ1-4
TGCGCCAGCAGCCCGATGCCGGGACACGAAGCCTACGAGCAGTACTTC,CASSPMPGHEAYEQYF,.,.,TRBV4-1,16,TRBJ2-7
TGTGCCAGCCTGGACAGGAGTTTTTACGAGCAGTACTTC,CASLDRSFYEQYF,TRBD1,.,TRBV2,13,TRBJ2-7
TGTGCCAGCAGCCAAGATTGGGGACTATCCTACAATGAGCAGTTCTTC,CASSQDWGLSYNEQFF,TRBD2,.,TRBV4-2,16,TRBJ2-1
TGTGCCAGTAGTATTTGGCAGGGGGGCACAGATACGCAGTATTTT,CASSIWQGGTDTQYF,TRBD1,once,TRBV19,15,TRBJ2-3
TGCGCCAGCAACGTGGACAGGCGATCGACGGTTGAAGCTTTCTTT,CASNVDRRSTVEAFF,TRBD1,.,TRBV5-1,15,TRBJ1-1
TGTGCCAGCTCATTTGCAGGGGGCTTTCGAGAGACCCAGTACTTC,CASSFAGGFRETQYF,TRBD1,.,TRBV18,15,TRBJ2-5
TGTGCCAGCCGGGAGACCAGACCCCCCTACGAGCAGTACTTC,CASRETRPPYEQYF,.,.,TRBV6-5,14,TRBJ2-7
TGCAGCTCTGACTTAGGGCAGGGGAACACTGAAGCTTTCTTT,CSSDLGQGNTEAFF,.,.,TRBV29-1,14,TRBJ1-1
TGTGCCAGCAGCGACACAGGGCTTCCGGGGGGTGAGCAGTTCTTC,CASSDTGLPGGEQFF,.,.,TRBV6-2/TRBV6-3,15,TRBJ2-1
TGTGCCAGTAGTGTCGGGGGGACTGAAGCTTTCTTT,CASSVGGTEAFF,.,few,TRBV19,12,TRBJ1-1
TGTGCTAGTGCCTTGGGGGCAGGGGGAGAGACCCAGTACTTC,CASALGAGGETQYF,TRBD1,.,TRBV12-5,14,TRBJ2-5
TGTGCCAGCCACCGACTGGCGCTCTACAATGAGCAGTTCTTC,CASHRLALYNEQFF,.,.,TRBV2,14,TRBJ2-1
TGTGCCAGTTCAGGGGGCTATGGCTACACCTTC,CASSGGYGYTF,TRBD1,.,TRBV19,11,TRBJ1-2
TGCGCCAGCAGCTCTACAGGGTCGGGGGAGACCCAGTACTTC,CASSSTGSGETQYF,.,.,TRBV5-1,14,TRBJ2-5
TGCAGTGCTAGTCCGGGACAGGGCACCTATAATTCACCCCTCCACTTT,CSASPGQGTYNSPLHF,TRBD1,.,TRBV20-1,16,TRBJ1-6
TGTGCCAGCAGTTTATTGTCTAGCGGGAACTCCTACAATGAGCAGTTCTTC,CASSLLSSGNSYNEQFF,TRBD2,.,TRBV28,17,TRBJ2-1
TGTGCCAGCTCTCCCGGGACAGGGGGTGAAAAACTGTTTTTT,CASSPGTGGEKLFF,TRBD1,once,TRBV18,14,TRBJ1-4
TGTGCCAGCAGTTTATTGGCTAGCGGGAGTCGAAATGAGCAGTTCTTC,CASSLLASGSRNEQFF,TRBD2,.,TRBV28,16,TRBJ2-1
TGTGCCTGGAATCAAGGGCTTAGGACAGGGGGGGATACTGAAGCTTTCTTT,CAWNQGLRTGGDTEAFF,TRBD1,.,TRBV30,17,TRBJ1-1
TGCAGCGGGGGGACTAGCGAGAGGGATTCGAACACCGGGGAGCTGTTTTTT,CSGGTSERDSNTGELFF,TRBD2,.,TRBV29-1,17,TRBJ2-2
TGTGCCAGCTCACCGCGGGGAGGGACGAACACCGGGGAGCTGTTTTTT,CASSPRGGTNTGELFF,TRBD2,.,TRBV18,16,TRBJ2-2
TGTGCCAGCAGCGTAGCACAGACGAACACTGAAGCTTTCTTT,CASSVAQTNTEAFF,.,.,TRBV9,14,TRBJ1-1
TGTGCCAGCAGTTCGGAGGGGGCGGGTAGCGAGCAGTACTTC,CASSSEGAGSEQYF,.,.,TRBV28,14,TRBJ2-7
TGTGCCAGCACCTTAGACAGCAACACCGGGGAGCTGTTTTTT,CASTLDSNTGELFF,.,.,TRBV6-6,14,TRBJ2-2
TGTGCCAGCAGCCAAGGATGGGGGACTAGCAATGAGCAGTTCTTC,CASSQGWGTSNEQFF,TRBD2,few,TRBV3-1/TRBV3-2,15,TRBJ2-1
TGTGCCAGCAGTTTACGCCAGCCCGGGTCTGGAAACACCATATATTTT,CASSLRQPGSGNTIYF,.,.,TRBV27,16,TRBJ1-3
TGTGCCAGCAGCCCAGACTCCGACGGGACAGACTACAATGAGCAGTTCTTC,CASSPDSDGTDYNEQFF,TRBD1,.,TRBV7-9,17,TRBJ2-1
TGTGCCAGCAGTGAAGCCCCCAGAGGGAGGGCTACTAACTATGGCTACACCTTC,CASSEAPRGRATNYGYTF,.,.,TRBV6-1,18,TRBJ1-2
TGTGCCAGCAGCCCCTCCTTCGTGAACAAACTATACAATGAGCAGTTCTTC,CASSPSFVNKLYNEQFF,.,.,TRBV3-1/TRBV3-2,17,TRBJ2-1
TGCGCCAGCAGTGAGTTGGGACTAGTAGTACCTGAGCAGTTCTTC,CASSELGLVVPEQFF,TRBD2,.,TRBV10-2,15,TRBJ2-1
TGTGCCATCAGTGACGGAGCCTACGAGCAGTACTTC,CAISDGAYEQYF,.,once,TRBV10-3,12,TRBJ2-7
TGCAGTGCTAGTATCATGAACACTGAAGCTTTCTTT,CSASIMNTEAFF,.,.,TRBV20-1,12,TRBJ1-1
TGTGCCAGCTCCCAAGGACTAGCGGGAGGTATGAAAGAGACCCAGTACTTC,CASSQGLAGGMKETQYF,TRBD2,.,TRBV18,17,TRBJ2-5